The 18 T cell receptor beta chains below come from one sample, sequenced in a study of blood T cell repertoires in COVID-19. Sequencing used immunoSEQ multiplex PCR; TCRdb keeps in-frame clones, though not all of them. The sample lists 80,000 to 100,000 clones, approximately 86% occurring once. What was sequenced was peripheral blood. The origin of the receptors is a man aged 50-60 years with COVID-19, enrolled during active disease.

The rearrangement joins TRBV4-1 to TRBJ1-5; 8 bases line up with TRBD1. This CDR3 region has 13 residues. Germline values: CDR1 MGHRA, CDR2 YSYEKL. The V segment lost 4 bases and the J segment 5 bases; nucleotides outside the gene matches: 1. DNA for the CDR3: TGCGCCAGCAGCCCAGGGGGCCATCAGCCCCAGCATTTT. Protein product: CASSPGGHQPQHF.

The rearrangement uses TRBV6-5 and TRBJ1-1; D not certain. Looked up from germline, CDR1 is MNHEY and CDR2 is SVGAGI. V was pared by 8 bases and J by 7 bases, with 8 bases between. This CDR3 has 10 residues. The CDR3 region is CASYLGEAFF. DNA of the CDR3: TGTGCCAGCTATCTAGGTGAAGCTTTCTTT.

V is TRBV4-2 and J is TRBJ2-3; 9 nucleotides match TRBD2. Germline lookup yields CDR1 LGHNA and CDR2 YNFKEQ. CDR3 size: 14 residues. J was trimmed by 4 bases and V by 4 bases; bases with no gene match: 3. The CDR3 DNA sequence: TGTGCCAGCAGCCCTAGCGGGGCCCCAGATACGCAGTATTTT. It yields the protein CASSPSGAPDTQYF.

The V and J genes are TRBV10-3 and TRBJ2-2; TRBD1 aligns across 7 bases. Trimming took 6 bases from V and 6 from J; bases not matched to a gene: 10. CDR3 length: 15 amino acids. Germline assignment: CDR1 ENHRY and CDR2 SYGVKD. The CDR3 loop reads CAIRRDREGAGELFF. DNA for the CDR3: TGTGCCATCAGGAGAGACAGGGAAGGGGCCGGGGAGCTGTTTTTT.

This clone was counted between two and nine times. The V gene is TRBV29-1, the J gene TRBJ1-2; D gene unclear. Deletions cut 6 bases from V and 7 bases from J, with 12 bases between. Germline V gives CDR1 SQVTM, CDR2 ANQGSEA. CDR3 length: 11 residues. CDR3: CSVTRGGGYTF. The CDR3 bases are TGCAGCGTCACTCGAGGCGGTGGCTACACCTTC.

This clone has more than one count but fewer than ten. This chain uses TRBV5-4 with TRBJ2-7; 10 positions match TRBD2. Germline CDR1 SGHNT, CDR2 YYREEE (reference sequence). The junction had 6 bases not matched to a gene; V was cut back by 1 base and J by 5 bases. The CDR3 extends over 15 amino acids. CDR3 loop: CASSLHSGGSNEQYF. The CDR3 DNA is TGTGCCAGCAGCTTGCATAGCGGGGGGTCTAACGAGCAGTACTTC.

The CDR3 nucleotides read TGTGCCAGCAGTCCCTTAGGGACAGGGTCCATTCAGTACTTC. It yields the protein CASSPLGTGSIQYF. The rearrangement links TRBV6-5 to TRBJ2-4; 9 nucleotides line up with TRBD1. The CDR3 runs to 14 residues. The germline CDR1 and CDR2 sequences are MNHEY and SVGAGI. After removal of 5 bases from V and 9 bases from J, the junction contained 8 bases not matched to a gene.

The rearrangement joins TRBV9 to TRBJ2-7; TRBD1 aligns across 9 bases. The germline V gene encodes CDR1 SGDLS and CDR2 YYNGEE. J lost 2 bases, V lost 0 bases, and 3 bases had no gene match. The CDR3 spans 15 residues. CDR3: CASSVDDRGTYEQYF. Written as DNA, the CDR3 is TGTGCCAGCAGCGTAGATGACAGGGGGACCTACGAGCAGTACTTC.

The chain couples TRBV5-1 to TRBJ1-1; D call uncertain. Trimming cost V 2 bases and J 6 bases, with 11 bases left between them. From germline, CDR1 is SGHRS and CDR2 YFSETQ. The CDR3 loop spans 13 amino acids. The chain's CDR3 is CASSFTGYAEAFF. The CDR3 DNA reads TGCGCCAGCAGCTTTACGGGATATGCTGAAGCTTTCTTT. Looking up the rest from reference TRBV5-1 and TRBJ1-1 gives the full variable domain: KAGVTQTPRYLIKTRGQQVTLSCSPISGHRSVSWYQQTPGQGLQFLFEYFSETQRNKGNFPGRFSGRQFSNSRSEMNVSTLELGDSALYLCASSFTGYAEAFFGQGTRLTVV.

The chain recombines TRBV4-1 with TRBJ2-2; 8 nucleotides line up with TRBD2. Germline-derived CDR1 and CDR2 are MGHRA and YSYEKL. CDR3 length: 18 amino acids. V shed 1 base and J 5 bases; nucleotides not matched to a gene: 12. The CDR3 region has the DNA TGCGCCAGCAGCCAAGGAATCCGGGGGGGCGCGGATACCGGGGAGCTGTTTTTT. As protein: CASSQGIRGGADTGELFF.

V and J are TRBV4-1 and TRBJ1-5; TRBD1 matches at 9 bases. There are 16 residues in the CDR3. Germline V lookup: CDR1 MGHRA, CDR2 YSYEKL. V lost 0 bases and J lost 7; bases outside the gene matches: 7. The CDR3 DNA reads TGCGCCAGCAGCCAAGAACCTACAGGGGGCCTGCAGCCCCAGCATTTT. This codes for CASSQEPTGGLQPQHF.

The chain couples TRBV15 to TRBJ2-1; TRBD1 might be the D (5 bases). V dropped 1 base and J dropped 6 bases, with 10 bases sitting between them. The CDR3 loop spans 14 amino acids. CDR1 is LNHNV, CDR2 YYDKDF, per germline (reference sequence). The CDR3 loop is CATSRVGQINEQFF. CDR3 in DNA: TGTGCCACCAGCAGAGTGGGGCAGATCAATGAGCAGTTCTTC.

The genes are TRBV4-2 and TRBJ1-3; 8 positions agree with TRBD1. Germline V lookup: CDR1 LGHNA, CDR2 YNFKEQ. The ends lost 4 bases at V and 4 bases at J; junction bases unmatched: 6. The CDR3 spans 15 residues. Written as DNA, the CDR3 is TGTGCCAGCAGCCCTCAGGGGGCGGGGGGAAACACCATATATTTT. Amino acid sequence: CASSPQGAGGNTIYF.

This clone has a single count. The chain joins TRBV2 to TRBJ1-2, with a tentative D call TRBD1 (6 bases). Germline CDR1 reads SNHLY; CDR2 reads FYNNEI. This CDR3 has 17 amino acids. V lost 6 bases and J 0 bases, leaving 20 bases between the germline ends. The CDR3 loop is CASSQGRGTISNYGYTF. In nucleotides, the CDR3 is TGTGCCAGCAGCCAGGGGAGGGGGACAATTTCTAACTATGGCTACACCTTC.

The V call is TRBV5-4, the J call TRBJ1-2; 9 bases are shared with TRBD1. This CDR3 comprises 16 residues. The germline V gene encodes CDR1 SGHNT and CDR2 YYREEE (reference sequence). Germline trimming cut 0 bases from V and 3 bases from J; bases unmatched to any gene: 6. The CDR3, as DNA: TGTGCCAGCAGCTTGGGAACAAGACAGGGGGACTATGGCTACACCTTC. As protein: CASSLGTRQGDYGYTF.

J is TRBJ2-5 and V is TRBV5-7; D may be TRBD2 (7 bases). TRBV5-7 qualifies as an ORF whose function is uncertain. Trimming took 4 bases from V and 5 from J, leaving 12 bases between them. This CDR3 contains 13 residues. CDR3 protein: CASSPGGLETQYF. The CDR3 bases are TGTGCCAGCAGCCCGGGGGGCCTGGAGACCCAGTACTTC.

V gene TRBV6-5 combines with J gene TRBJ2-7; 10 bases line up with TRBD2. Germline CDR1 and CDR2: MNHEY and SVGAGI. The CDR3 runs 15 residues. The junction had 8 bases not matched to a gene; V was cut back by 6 bases and J by 3 bases. The CDR3 reads CASRALGTSDYEQYF. The CDR3 nucleotides read TGTGCCAGCAGAGCCCTCGGGACTAGCGACTACGAGCAGTACTTC.

The chain couples TRBV11-2 to TRBJ1-5, with no clear D. Trimming left V 1 base short and J 1 base short, with 5 bases between. The V gene's germline CDR1 is SGHAT and CDR2 FQNNGV. CDR3 length equals 14 residues. CDR3 amino acids: CASSLGHSNQPQHF. DNA for the CDR3: TGTGCCAGCAGCTTAGGGCACAGCAATCAGCCCCAGCATTTT.